The entry below gives a single T cell receptor beta chain sequence along with its context. The antigen is undetermined. Germline V gene sequence: CDR1 MNHNY, CDR2 SVGAGI (reference sequence). The V gene end was trimmed by 2 bases and the J gene end by 7 bases; junction bases not matched to a gene: 5. This CDR3 is built from 14 residues. TCRdb analysed the reads with MiXCR anew, one entry per CDR3 protein. The data show approximately 990,000 distinct CDR3 sequences, about a third seen once. The record originates from a study of T cell repertoires in cytomegalovirus infection. Regarding the study as a whole: There were carriers of CMV plus the relevant HLA, and cumulative public TCR beta family frequency identified them.

V is TRBV6-6 and J is TRBJ1-5; TRBD1 aligns across 7 bases. The sample consisted of cultured CD8+ T cells from PBMCs, taken from culture after CMV antigen stimulation. This receptor was obtained from a human donor in good health (CMV status not recorded). Some clones in this sample may be carry-over from other donors' samples. CDR3 sequence reads: CASSYKGAKQPQHF. The CDR3, as DNA: TGTGCCAGCAGTTACAAGGGGGCGAAGCAGCCCCAGCATTTT.